These T cell receptor beta chains were read from a single sample in a study of early T cells in non-severe SARS-CoV-2 infection. MiXCR, run by TCRdb on the 5' RACE reads, gives a single entry per CDR3 protein. The repertoire consists of 35,000 to 45,000 distinct CDR3 sequences, with less than 8% occurring once and the leading ten covering 20% to 25%. The sample was whole blood, taken at baseline. Receptor source: an adult who was a healthcare worker with PCR-confirmed SARS-CoV-2 infection or an uninfected control (not recorded which). CDR3s include the opening cysteine and the closing phenylalanine or tryptophan. D genes are given only for firm matches. Size values are once, few and many counts, or a class for expanded clones, and some rows have none.

d_gene | j_gene | v_gene | abundance | CDR3nt | CDR3aa
TRBD2 | TRBJ2-2 | TRBV24-1 | many | TGTGCCACCAGTGATCCTGGGACTAGCGGACCAGGCGGGGAGCTGTTTTTT | CATSDPGTSGPGGELFF
TRBD1 | TRBJ1-4 | TRBV10-3 | many | TGTGCCATCAGACCCGGGACAGGGGATGAAAAACTGTTTTTT | CAIRPGTGDEKLFF
TRBD2 | TRBJ2-2 | TRBV5-1 | . | TGCGCCAGCAGCTTGCCGGGAGGGATCACCGGGGAGCTGTTTTTT | CASSLPGGITGELFF
. | TRBJ2-3 | TRBV4-1 | . | TGCGCCAGCAGTATCCCGGGACTCAGCACAGATACGCAGTATTTT | CASSIPGLSTDTQYF
TRBD2 | TRBJ2-7 | TRBV20-1 | many | TGCAGTGCTAGCAGACTAGCGTCTAACTACGAGCAGTACTTC | CSASRLASNYEQYF
. | TRBJ2-1 | TRBV7-3 | few | TGTGCCAGCAAAAAGGGAGCGGGTGCAAGGGAAAATGAGCAGTTCTTC | CASKKGAGARENEQFF
TRBD1 | TRBJ2-1 | TRBV29-1 | many | TGCAGCGTTAGACAGGGGCCTACGGGTGAGCAGTTCTTC | CSVRQGPTGEQFF
. | TRBJ2-7 | TRBV6-2/TRBV6-3 | few | TGTGCCAGCAGGGACGGAGCCACTGCACTATACGAGCAGTACTTC | CASRDGATALYEQYF
. | TRBJ2-1 | TRBV7-2 | . | TGTGCCAGCAGCGATGCCACCTGGGTGCAGTTCTTC | CASSDATWVQFF
. | TRBJ1-1 | TRBV18 | many | TGTGCCAGCTCACCAAACCAGGGGTCCGCGCGCACTGAAGCTTTCTTT | CASSPNQGSARTEAFF
TRBD1 | TRBJ1-1 | TRBV30 | . | TGTGCCGCAAACAGGGGTCTGCTCAACACTGAAGCTTTCTTT | CAANRGLLNTEAFF
. | TRBJ2-6 | TRBV5-1 | many | TGCGCCAGCAGGGGCGGCACCAAGGCTGGGGCCAACGTCCTGACTTTC | CASRGGTKAGANVLTF
. | TRBJ2-5 | TRBV7-6 | many | TGTGCCAGCAGCTTAATGGGGCGAGAGGGGGAGACCCAGTACTTC | CASSLMGREGETQYF
TRBD1 | TRBJ2-3 | TRBV19 | . | TGTGCCAGTAGTTCCGGGACAGGGGGAGATACGCAGTATTTT | CASSSGTGGDTQYF